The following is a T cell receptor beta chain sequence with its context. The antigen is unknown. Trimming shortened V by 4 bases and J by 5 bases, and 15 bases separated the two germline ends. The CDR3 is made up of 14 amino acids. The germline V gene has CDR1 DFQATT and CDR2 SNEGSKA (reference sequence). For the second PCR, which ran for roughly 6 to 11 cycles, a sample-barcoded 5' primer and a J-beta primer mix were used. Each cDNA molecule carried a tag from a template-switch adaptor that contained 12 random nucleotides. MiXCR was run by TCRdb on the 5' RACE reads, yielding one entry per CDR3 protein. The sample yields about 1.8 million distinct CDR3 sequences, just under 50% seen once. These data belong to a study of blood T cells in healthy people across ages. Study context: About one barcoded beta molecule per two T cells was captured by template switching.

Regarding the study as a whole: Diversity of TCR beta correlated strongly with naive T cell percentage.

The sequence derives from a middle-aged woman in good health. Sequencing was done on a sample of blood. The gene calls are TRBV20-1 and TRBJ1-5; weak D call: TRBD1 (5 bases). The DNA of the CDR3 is TGCAGTGCTACGGGTACAGAAGGGGATCAGCCCCAGCATTTT. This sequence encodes CSATGTEGDQPQHF.